This TCR beta chain appears in the sequencing data of a study of cytomegalovirus exposure and HLA in healthy donors. Study outcomes and limitations: Researchers catalogued under 200 TCR beta chains as cytomegalovirus-associated. Confirmation in vitro established that three CMV-associated chains were specific for CMV antigens.

Donors came from a validation cohort of some 110 subjects, distinct from the first 666-subject cohort. Trimming took 5 bases from V and 4 from J; bases not matched to a gene: 11. Germline assignment: CDR1 MDHEN and CDR2 SYDVKM. The CDR3 is 15 residues long. Assay used: immunoSEQ multiplex PCR; TCRdb lists only in-frame clones, some missing. Counted here are some 90,000 clones, 95% to 97% occurring once; the ten biggest clones make up 0.78%. This clone was counted a single time. The antigen is not known. This chain connects TRBV28 to TRBJ2-7; 7 bases agree with TRBD1. The source of this sequence is a man aged 18 to 29 in good health and CMV-seronegative. The sequencing input was PBMCs. CDR3 sequence (DNA): TGTGCCAGCAGTCGGACAGGTGGGGCCTCGTACGAGCAGTACTTC. It is translated as CASSRTGGASYEQYF.